The rows below give T cell receptor beta chains drawn from one sample of a study of blood T cell repertoires in COVID-19. Generated by immunoSEQ multiplex PCR, the TCRdb table keeps only in-frame clones and is missing some. The data hold 130,000 or so clones, with roughly 88% observed a single time. Sequenced: peripheral blood. The source of these receptors is a man aged 55-75 years with active or convalescent COVID-19. The CDR3 runs from the conserved cysteine through the conserved F or W. Fields, in order: clone size, J gene, D gene, V gene, CDR3 DNA, CDR3 protein. D genes are given only for firm matches. Clone size is shown for a subset of rows, as once, few, many or a class of expanded clone.

>.|TRBJ2-1|TRBD2|TRBV10-2
TGCGCCAGCAGTGAGTTGCTAGCGGGAATTGGGAATGAGCAGTTCTTC
CASSELLAGIGNEQFF
>few|TRBJ2-7|TRBD2|TRBV27
TGTGCCAGCAGTTACAGCGGGAGGTCGAGCGAGCAGTACTTC
CASSYSGRSSEQYF
>once|TRBJ2-7|TRBD1|TRBV28
TGTGCCAGCAGTGGCCACCGGGACAGAGTGGGGGACTCCTACGAGCAGTACTTC
CASSGHRDRVGDSYEQYF
>.|TRBJ2-7|.|TRBV7-9
TGTGCCAGCAGCTTAGTTGGGCAGGGTTTCCACGAGCAGTACTTC
CASSLVGQGFHEQYF
>.|TRBJ1-2|.|TRBV9
TGTGCCAGCAGGGACCAATGGGGGGTCGGTGGCTACACCTTC
CASRDQWGVGGYTF
>.|TRBJ2-5|TRBD2|TRBV7-2
TGTGCCACCCTCTTTAGCGGGAGCGAGACCCAGTACTTC
CATLFSGSETQYF
>.|TRBJ2-7|TRBD1|TRBV5-1
TGCGCCAGCAGCATTCAGGGGGAAGGGTTCCCCTACGAGCAGTACTTC
CASSIQGEGFPYEQYF
>.|TRBJ1-1|.|TRBV6-6
TGTGCCAGCAGTTACTTATCCTTGGACAAGAACACTGAAGCTTTCTTT
CASSYLSLDKNTEAFF
>.|TRBJ2-7|.|TRBV5-6
TGTGCCAGCAGCTTCGATGGCAGGGAGCAGTACTTC
CASSFDGREQYF
>.|TRBJ2-5|TRBD2|TRBV18
TGTGCCAGCTCACCAGTAGCGGGAGCTCCCCAAGAGACCCAGTACTTC
CASSPVAGAPQETQYF
>.|TRBJ2-1|TRBD1|TRBV7-2
TGTGCCAGCAGCCCACCTAACAGGGGGCGATGGGCAAATGAGCAGTTCTTC
CASSPPNRGRWANEQFF
>.|TRBJ2-7|.|TRBV20-1
TGCAGTGCTAGTCCCGTCACTAGGTCCTACGAGCAGTACTTC
CSASPVTRSYEQYF
>.|TRBJ2-3|TRBD1|TRBV7-8
TGTGCCAGCAGCTTAGCTCCGGGACAGCTCACAGATACGCAGTATTTT
CASSLAPGQLTDTQYF
>.|TRBJ1-2|.|TRBV5-1
TGCGCCAGCAGCCCTCAGGGGTACGGCTATGGCTACACCTTC
CASSPQGYGYGYTF
>.|TRBJ2-3|.|TRBV9
TGTGCCAGCAGCGGGGGAGCGGCCACAGATACGCAGTATTTT
CASSGGAATDTQYF
>once|TRBJ2-3|.|TRBV27
TGTGCCAGCAGTTTTAGCAGAGGGTTTTGGGGCACAGATACGCAGTATTTT
CASSFSRGFWGTDTQYF
>.|TRBJ2-7|.|TRBV4-2
TGTGCCAGCAGCCCTTACCCCACTAGCAGCTACGAGCAGTACTTC
CASSPYPTSSYEQYF
>few|TRBJ2-5|TRBD1|TRBV28
TGTGCCAGCACCCAAGCAAAGGGGGCTTGGGAGACCCAGTACTTC
CASTQAKGAWETQYF
>.|TRBJ1-2|.|TRBV28
TGTGCCAGCAGTGATCAGGGTTTATCCTATGGCTACACCTTC
CASSDQGLSYGYTF
>.|TRBJ2-2|.|TRBV7-6
TGTGCCAGCAGCCGGACAGTAACCGGGGAGCTGTTTTTT
CASSRTVTGELFF
>.|TRBJ2-5|TRBD1|TRBV5-1
TGCGCCAGCAGCGTGACAGGGGGCGGGGAGACCCAGTACTTC
CASSVTGGGETQYF
>.|TRBJ1-1|TRBD1|TRBV28
TGTGCCAGCAGCCAACGGGGACAGGGAGGGACTGAAGCTTTCTTT
CASSQRGQGGTEAFF
>once|TRBJ2-1|TRBD2|TRBV6-5
TGTGCCAGCCACTTGGGAGGGCCGAGGAATGAGCAGTTCTTC
CASHLGGPRNEQFF
>.|TRBJ1-2|.|TRBV5-1
TGCGCCAGCAGCTTCGACCAGGGGTATGGCTACACCTTC
CASSFDQGYGYTF
>.|TRBJ1-3|TRBD1|TRBV5-4
TGTGCCAGCTCCGACAGGGGGCCCTCCTCTGGAAACACCATATATTTT
CASSDRGPSSGNTIYF
>.|TRBJ2-7|.|TRBV7-3
TGTGCCAGCAGCCTTACTAGCACGGGCGAGCAGTACTTC
CASSLTSTGEQYF
>few|TRBJ2-7|TRBD2|TRBV7-9
TGTGCCAGCAGCCATACAGACCGGGAGGGCTACGAGCAGTACTTC
CASSHTDREGYEQYF
>few|TRBJ2-3|TRBD2|TRBV19
TGTGCTACTAGCGTGACAGATACGCAGTATTTT
CATSVTDTQYF
>.|TRBJ2-7|TRBD2|TRBV3-1/TRBV3-2
TGTGCCAGCAGCCATGGACTAGCGGGTGTCGCCTACGAGCAGTACTTC
CASSHGLAGVAYEQYF